This entry concerns a single T cell receptor (beta chain). The antigen remains unidentified. V lost 2 bases to trimming and J lost 9 bases, with 15 bases between them. Germline lookup yields CDR1 SGHKS and CDR2 YYEKEE (reference sequence). The CDR3 is 14 residues long. This record belongs to a study of cytomegalovirus exposure and HLA in healthy donors. The study, taken as a whole, reports: A list of 150 or so TCR beta chains associated with cytomegalovirus was given.

PCR was performed using 60 Vbeta and 13 Jbeta primers. Here immunoSEQ multiplex PCR was the method, and the copy in TCRdb shows in-frame clones only, minus some. The sample has tens of thousands of clones; under 80% are singletons. This receptor was obtained from a male donor in good health and CMV-seropositive. The sample consisted of PBMCs. This rearrangement joins TRBV5-5 to TRBJ2-1, with D perhaps matching TRBD2 (5 bases). The CDR3 DNA reads as TGTGCCAGCAGCTTAGAGGGCTCGTTGGGTGAGCAGTTCTTC. It is translated as CASSLEGSLGEQFF.